This T cell receptor (beta chain) is from a study of blood T cell repertoires in COVID-19. This CDR3 is built from 13 residues. The V gene's germline CDR1 is SGHRS and CDR2 YFSETQ. The trim removed 0 bases at V and 13 bases at J, leaving 7 bases unmatched. Clones were sequenced by immunoSEQ multiplex PCR, and TCRdb holds only the in-frame ones, with some missing. The sample holds some 100,000 clones, about 91% seen once. Sequenced material: peripheral blood. This clonotype was sampled from a woman aged 70-85 years with acute or convalescent COVID-19. The genes are TRBV5-1 and TRBJ2-1; 7 nucleotides agree with TRBD2. The CDR3 bases are TGCGCCAGCAGCTTGGCTCGCGGACTAGTTCAGTTCTTC. It specifies CASSLARGLVQFF. Using reference TRBV5-1 and TRBJ2-1 for the parts outside the CDR3, the full variable domain is KAGVTQTPRYLIKTRGQQVTLSCSPISGHRSVSWYQQTPGQGLQFLFEYFSETQRNKGNFPGRFSGRQFSNSRSEMNVSTLELGDSALYLCASSLARGLVQFFGPGTRLTVL.